The 9 T cell receptor beta chains below come from one sample, sequenced in a study of cytomegalovirus exposure and HLA in healthy donors. Primers: 60 Vbeta forward and 13 Jbeta reverse. Sequenced by immunoSEQ multiplex PCR; TCRdb stores in-frame clones only, minus some. The sample lists about 160,000 clones, around 80% occurring once. Sequencing was done on a sample of PBMCs. These receptors all stem from a woman in her late teens or twenties in good health and CMV-seronegative.

The chain uses TRBV7-2 and TRBJ1-2; 8 nucleotides match TRBD1. Unmatched junction bases numbered 1, after V lost 5 bases and J lost 2 bases. The CDR3 totals 13 residues. CDR1 is SGHTA, CDR2 FQGNSA, per germline. CDR3 DNA sequence: TGTGCCAGCAGCCGACAGGGGAACTATGGCTACACCTTC. Protein sequence: CASSRQGNYGYTF.

CDR3 nucleotides: TGTGCCAGCAGCTTAAAGGGGGCGTCCACTGAAGCTTTCTTT. This translates into CASSLKGASTEAFF. J is TRBJ1-1 and V is TRBV7-9; 7 positions match TRBD1. Germline loops: CDR1 SEHNR, CDR2 FQNEAQ (reference sequence). Germline trimming cut 2 bases from V and 4 bases from J; bases unmatched to any gene: 4. This CDR3 spans 14 amino acids.

This clone showed up just a few times. The chain couples TRBV5-1 to TRBJ2-7, with 10 positions matching TRBD2. The length of the CDR3 is 15 residues. Germline V gene data show CDR1 as SGHRS and CDR2 as YFSETQ. After removal of 4 bases from V and 2 bases from J, the junction contained 6 bases not matched to a gene. In DNA form, the CDR3 reads TGCGCCAGCAGCGACACTAGCGGGGCCACCTACGAGCAGTACTTC. It translates to CASSDTSGATYEQYF.

This clone is a singleton in its sample. The chain combines TRBV27 with TRBJ1-5; D unclear. Germline CDR1 is MNHEY and CDR2 is SMNVEV (reference sequence). V was shortened by 2 bases and J by 3 bases, with 11 bases between the two germline ends. This CDR3 has 15 residues. CDR3 sequence: CASSLGTGSNQPQHF. CDR3 bases: TGTGCCAGCAGTTTAGGTACGGGTTCCAATCAGCCCCAGCATTTT.

This chain joins TRBV7-9 and TRBJ1-2, with 8 bases lining up with TRBD1. CDR3 length: 14 amino acids. With 1 base clipped from V and 2 bases from J, the junction kept 0 bases outside the gene matches. Germline-derived CDR1 and CDR2 are SEHNR and FQNEAQ (reference sequence). The CDR3 reads CASSLGDRNYGYTF. DNA of the CDR3: TGTGCCAGCAGCTTAGGGGACAGGAACTATGGCTACACCTTC.

This clone was observed a single time. The J gene is TRBJ2-3, the V gene TRBV29-1, with D tentatively TRBD1 (6 bases). V dropped 4 bases and J dropped 7 bases, with 15 bases sitting between them. Germline-derived CDR1 and CDR2 are SQVTM and ANQGSEA. The CDR3 length is 13 residues. Here the CDR3 reads CSVVGQAEHTQYF. The CDR3 DNA sequence: TGCAGCGTTGTGGGACAAGCCGAGCATACGCAGTATTTT.

This clone was detected only a few times. The chain joins TRBV7-9 to TRBJ1-2, with D tentatively TRBD1 (6 bases). Germline V gene data show CDR1 as SEHNR and CDR2 as FQNEAQ (reference sequence). The CDR3 totals 12 residues. Trimming stripped 6 bases from V and 5 bases from J, with 10 bases between. The CDR3 coding sequence is TGTGCCAGCAGAACAACAGGGTATGGCTACACCTTC. Translated: CASRTTGYGYTF. Looking up the rest from reference TRBV7-9 and TRBJ1-2 gives the full variable domain: DTGVSQNPRHKITKRGQNVTFRCDPISEHNRLYWYRQTLGQGPEFLTYFQNEAQLEKSRLLSDRFSAERPKGSFSTLEIQRTEQGDSAMYLCASRTTGYGYTFGSGTRLTVV.

This chain uses TRBV10-2 with TRBJ1-1, with D possibly TRBD1 on 6 matching bases. Germline-derived CDR1 and CDR2 are WSHSY and SAAADI. The CDR3 runs 13 residues. V was trimmed by 8 bases and J by 1 base, leaving 11 bases between them. For the CDR3, the DNA is TGCGCCAGCTGGCAAGGGGGGAACACTGAAGCTTTCTTT. Translating it yields CASWQGGNTEAFF.

The chain joins TRBV28 to TRBJ1-5; no clear D gene. V lost 11 bases and J lost 2, with 13 bases in between. Looked up from germline, CDR1 is MDHEN and CDR2 is SYDVKM. The CDR3 has 13 residues. This chain's CDR3 is CAAKTGGNQPQHF. CDR3 coding DNA: TGTGCCGCAAAAACTGGTGGCAATCAGCCCCAGCATTTT.